This T cell receptor beta chain was documented in a study of blood T cell repertoires in COVID-19. The wider study: Spain, Italy and the United States supplied samples that represented acute and convalescent COVID-19.

In germline, CDR1 is SGDLS, CDR2 YYNGEE. Trimming took off 0 bases at V and 0 bases at J, with 9 bases between the two ends. This CDR3 has 16 residues. All enrollees were roughly 18 to 100 years old and from 20 to 30 US areas. Participants' own reports of clinical history determined their cohort assignment. Generated by immunoSEQ multiplex PCR, the TCRdb table keeps only in-frame clones and is missing some. The sample lists roughly 450,000 clones; around 91% were seen once. The V call is TRBV9, the J call TRBJ1-4; D gene uncertain. The sequenced sample consisted of PBMCs or T cells enriched from blood (not recorded which). The clonotype was recovered from a young man who had recovered from COVID-19. Written as DNA, the CDR3 is TGTGCCAGCAGCGTAGCTACCGGGGCAACTAATGAAAAACTGTTTTTT. It encodes CASSVATGATNEKLFF. Based on the CDR3 plus reference TRBV9 and TRBJ1-4, the full variable domain is DSGVTQTPKHLITATGQRVTLRCSPRSGDLSVYWYQQSLDQGLQFLIQYYNGEERAKGNILERFSAQQFPDLHSELNLSSLELGDSALYFCASSVATGATNEKLFFGSGTQLSVL.